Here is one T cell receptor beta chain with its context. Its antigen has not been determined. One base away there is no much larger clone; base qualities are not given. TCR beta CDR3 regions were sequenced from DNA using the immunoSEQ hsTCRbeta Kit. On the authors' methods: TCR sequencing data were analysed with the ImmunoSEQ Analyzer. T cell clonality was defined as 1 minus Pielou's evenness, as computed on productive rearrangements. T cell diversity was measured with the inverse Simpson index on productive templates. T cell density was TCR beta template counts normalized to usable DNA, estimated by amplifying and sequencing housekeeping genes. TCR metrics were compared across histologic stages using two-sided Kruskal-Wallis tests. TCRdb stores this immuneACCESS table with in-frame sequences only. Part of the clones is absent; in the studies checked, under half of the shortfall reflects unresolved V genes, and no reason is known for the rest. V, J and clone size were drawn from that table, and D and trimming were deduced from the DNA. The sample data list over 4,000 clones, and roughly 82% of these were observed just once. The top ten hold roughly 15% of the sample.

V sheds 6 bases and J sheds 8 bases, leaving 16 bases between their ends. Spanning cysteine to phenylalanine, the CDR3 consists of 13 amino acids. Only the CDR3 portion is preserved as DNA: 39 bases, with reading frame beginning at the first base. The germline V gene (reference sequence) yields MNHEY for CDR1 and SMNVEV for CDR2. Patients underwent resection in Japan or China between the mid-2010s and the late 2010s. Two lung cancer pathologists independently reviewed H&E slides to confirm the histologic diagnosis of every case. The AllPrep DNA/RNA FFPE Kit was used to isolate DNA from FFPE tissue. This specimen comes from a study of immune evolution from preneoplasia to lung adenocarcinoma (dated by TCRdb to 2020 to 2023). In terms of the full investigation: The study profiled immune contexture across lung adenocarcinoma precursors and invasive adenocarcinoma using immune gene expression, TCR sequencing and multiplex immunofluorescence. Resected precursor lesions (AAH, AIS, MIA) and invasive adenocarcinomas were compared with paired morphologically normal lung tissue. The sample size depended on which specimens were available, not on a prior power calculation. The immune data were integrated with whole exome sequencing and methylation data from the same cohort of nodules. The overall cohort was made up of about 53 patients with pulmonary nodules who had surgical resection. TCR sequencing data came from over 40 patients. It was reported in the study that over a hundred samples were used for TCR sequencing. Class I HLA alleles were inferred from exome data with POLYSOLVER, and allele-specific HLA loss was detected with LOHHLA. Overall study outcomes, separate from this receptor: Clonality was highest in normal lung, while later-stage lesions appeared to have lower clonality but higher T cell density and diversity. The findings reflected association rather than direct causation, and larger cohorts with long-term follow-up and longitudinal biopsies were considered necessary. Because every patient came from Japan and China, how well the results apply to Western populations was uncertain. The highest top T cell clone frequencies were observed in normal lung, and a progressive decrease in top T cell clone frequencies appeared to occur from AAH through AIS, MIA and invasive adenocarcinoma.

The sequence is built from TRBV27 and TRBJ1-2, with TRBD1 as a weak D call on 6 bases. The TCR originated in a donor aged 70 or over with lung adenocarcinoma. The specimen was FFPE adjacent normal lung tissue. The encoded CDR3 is CASRQGIGKGYTF. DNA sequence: TGTGCCAGCAGACAGGGTATCGGGAAGGGCTACACCTTC.